This T cell receptor (beta chain) was captured by sequencing in a study of blood T cells in healthy people across ages. Study-level results: The study regarded diversity estimates from one million T cells as underestimates.

A second 7 to 11 cycle PCR used barcoded and J-beta primers. Unique molecular identifiers of 12 random nucleotides labeled each cDNA. Each single sample gave us at least 2.5 million CDR3-containing paired-end reads. TCRdb re-called the 5' RACE reads with MiXCR, one entry per CDR3 protein. The table records about 580,000 distinct CDR3 sequences, 47% of them present only once. About this clonotype itself: The antigen remains unidentified.

V was shortened by 4 bases and J by 5 bases, with 15 bases between the two germline ends. Germline CDR1 reads SGDLS; CDR2 reads YYNGEE. This CDR3 comprises 14 residues. This sequence originates from a man older than 75 in good health. Sequencing was done on a sample of blood. The chain recombines TRBV9 with TRBJ2-5; tentatively, D is TRBD1 or TRBD2 (5 bases each). The CDR3 loop reads CASSPHEGMETQYF. CDR3 bases: TGTGCCAGCAGCCCCCATGAGGGGATGGAGACCCAGTACTTC.